This TCR beta chain was recovered during a study of T cells in narcolepsy. Notes on the study in general: Reportedly, autoreactive clonotypes were serially detected in patients' blood but not controls'. Same-patient CSF and blood CD4+ T cell clonotypes included HCRT-specific and TRIB2-specific autoreactive ones.

This CDR3 region has 12 residues. CDR1 MNHNY and CDR2 SVGAGI come from the germline V gene (reference sequence). The V gene lost 0 bases and the J gene lost 6 bases, with 6 bases spanning the gap. Data came from immunoSEQ multiplex PCR; TCRdb stores just in-frame clones and leaves some out. Among around 30,000 clones listed, over 75% were seen once. Notes on this clone: Its antigen is unidentified.

This TCR came from a human donor with narcolepsy. The chain employs TRBV6-6 and TRBJ2-7; D not certain. The source material was CD45RA- memory CD4+ T cells from PBMCs. The CDR3 is CASSYSECEQYF. The CDR3 nucleotides read TGTGCCAGCAGTTACTCAGAGTGCGAGCAGTACTTC.